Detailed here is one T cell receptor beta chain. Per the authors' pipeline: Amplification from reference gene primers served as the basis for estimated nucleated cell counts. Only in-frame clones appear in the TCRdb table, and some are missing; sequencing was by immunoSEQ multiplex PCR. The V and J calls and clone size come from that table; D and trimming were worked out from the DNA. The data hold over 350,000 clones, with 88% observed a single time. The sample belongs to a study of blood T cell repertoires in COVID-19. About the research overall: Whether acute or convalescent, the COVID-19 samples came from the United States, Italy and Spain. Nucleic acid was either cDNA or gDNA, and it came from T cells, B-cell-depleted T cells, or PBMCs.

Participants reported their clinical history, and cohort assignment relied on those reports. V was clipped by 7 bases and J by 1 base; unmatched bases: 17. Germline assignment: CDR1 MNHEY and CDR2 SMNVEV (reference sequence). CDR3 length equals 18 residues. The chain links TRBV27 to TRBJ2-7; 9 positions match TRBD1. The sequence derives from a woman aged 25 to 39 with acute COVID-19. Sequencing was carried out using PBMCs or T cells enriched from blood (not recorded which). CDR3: CASNRHRGLDTGSYEQYF. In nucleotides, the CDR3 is TGTGCCAGCAATCGCCACAGGGGGCTAGACACGGGATCCTACGAGCAGTACTTC.